Below, 29 T cell receptor beta chains from the same sample are listed, as sequenced in a study of shared clonotypes between healthy human individuals. Produced via immunoSEQ multiplex PCR; TCRdb's table is partial and in-frame only. The sample holds roughly 2.5 million clones; roughly nine tenths are singletons and the top ten take roughly 0.15%. The sample taken for sequencing was naive CD4+ T cells sorted from blood. As to subset: CD45RA+ positively selected. The receptors derive from a man aged 18 to 35 in good health.

Notes on this clone: One end of the junction is discordant with germline, which a read error may explain. The V call is TRBV5-1, the J call TRBJ2-3; 9 bases are a match to TRBD1. CDR3 length: 16 residues. CDR1 and CDR2 from the germline V gene are SGHRS and YFSETQ. This CDR3 reads CASSILPGQGALLLHF. Here the CDR3 DNA reads TGCGCCAGCAGCATCCTACCGGGACAGGGCGCCCTTTTGTTACATTTT.

The rearrangement uses TRBV12-5 and TRBJ2-3; 7 positions agree with TRBD2. This CDR3 has 19 residues. Germline trimming cut 2 bases from V and 2 bases from J; bases unmatched to any gene: 16. Germline V gene lookup returns CDR1 LGHNT and CDR2 FRNRAP. CDR3 in amino acids: CASGLSPKPLAEPTDTQYF. For the CDR3, the DNA is TGTGCTAGTGGTTTGTCTCCGAAGCCCCTAGCGGAACCCACAGATACGCAGTATTTT.

CDR3 in DNA: TGTGCCAGCAGGCCAACTAAGAGCTCCTATAATTCACCCCTCCACTTT. Translated: CASRPTKSSYNSPLHF. V gene TRBV28 combines with J gene TRBJ1-6, with no clear D. Germline loops: CDR1 MDHEN, CDR2 SYDVKM. Between the trimmed V and J ends, which lost 6 bases and 0 bases, there was a span of 12 bases. The CDR3 length is 16 residues.

The rearrangement uses TRBV2 and TRBJ2-7, with D tentatively TRBD1 (7 bases). V was trimmed by 7 bases and J by 0 bases, leaving 16 bases between them. The CDR3 contains 15 residues. Looked up from germline, CDR1 is SNHLY and CDR2 is FYNNEI. CDR3 loop: CASKVGGTASYEQYF. Here the CDR3 DNA reads TGTGCCAGCAAGGTCGGAGGGACAGCCTCCTACGAGCAGTACTTC.

The chain is built from TRBV6-5 and TRBJ2-2, with D perhaps TRBD1 (6 bases). The V and J ends lost 2 bases and 7 bases respectively, with 17 bases between them. This CDR3 comprises 16 residues. CDR1 is MNHEY, CDR2 SVGAGI, per germline. The DNA for the CDR3 is TGTGCCAGCAGTTACCTTCGGACAGTGAATAACGGGGAGCTGTTTTTT. Its protein product is CASSYLRTVNNGELFF.

Details on this clone: Additional DNA sequences in this sample encode the identical CDR3. The chain carries TRBV30 and TRBJ1-3, with a tentative D call TRBD1 (6 bases). Trimming removed 2 bases at V and 0 bases at J, with 8 bases between. This CDR3 is built from 14 residues. Germline CDR1 and CDR2: GTSNPN and SVGIG (reference sequence). The CDR3 sequence is CAWSRGGSGNTIYF. The CDR3 region has the DNA TGTGCCTGGAGTAGAGGGGGCTCTGGAAACACCATATATTTT.

This chain uses TRBV12-2 with TRBJ1-2. TRBV12-2 is an annotated pseudogene. This CDR3 is built from 16 residues. The CDR3 loop reads CASRLGVPGGNYGYTF. Written as DNA, the CDR3 is TGTGCAAGTCGCTTAGGGGTCCCGGGGGGTAACTATGGCTACACCTTC.

This clone was counted between two and nine times. This same CDR3 is encoded by further DNA sequences in the sample. The chain employs TRBV2 and TRBJ1-3; D is unresolved. V was pared by 6 bases and J by 0 bases, with 3 bases between. The CDR3 is 12 amino acids. The germline CDR1 and CDR2 sequences are SNHLY and FYNNEI. CDR3 residues: CASSNSGNTIYF. The CDR3 nucleotides read TGTGCCAGCAGCAACTCTGGAAACACCATATATTTT. Based on the CDR3 plus reference TRBV2 and TRBJ1-3, the full variable domain is EPEVTQTPSHQVTQMGQEVILRCVPISNHLYFYWYRQILGQKVEFLVSFYNNEISEKSEIFDDQFSVERPDGSNFTLKIRSTKLEDSAMYFCASSNSGNTIYFGEGSWLTVV.

The V and J genes are TRBV6-5 and TRBJ2-2; 7 bases match TRBD1. Trimming at V came to 1 base and at J to 1 base, leaving 3 bases not matched to a gene. Germline CDR1 is MNHEY and CDR2 is SVGAGI. This CDR3 is built from 16 residues. DNA for the CDR3: TGTGCCAGCAGTTACTACGGACAGGTGAACACCGGGGAGCTGTTTTTT. Residues: CASSYYGQVNTGELFF.

This rearrangement joins TRBV6-1 to TRBJ2-2; D could derive from TRBD1 or TRBD2 (5 bases each). The CDR3 sequence is 19 residues long. Germline V lookup: CDR1 MNHNS, CDR2 SASEGT. Trimming cost V 1 base and J 6 bases, with 24 bases left between them. CDR3 nucleotide sequence: TGTGCCAGCAGTGAAGGGTTTAGGGGCAGATCCCAGGAGGCCGGGGAGCTGTTTTTT. It specifies CASSEGFRGRSQEAGELFF.

The chain links TRBV5-1 to TRBJ1-2, with 11 nucleotides matching TRBD1. The V gene end was trimmed by 4 bases and the J gene end by 9 bases; junction bases not matched to a gene: 14. CDR1 and CDR2 from the germline V gene are SGHRS and YFSETQ. The CDR3 consists of 16 residues. CDR3 DNA sequence: TGCGCCAGCAGCACCACCACCGGACAGGGGGCGAGAAGCTACACCTTC. This gives the protein CASSTTTGQGARSYTF.

This chain links TRBV11-2 with TRBJ2-6; 10 positions agree with TRBD1. V shed 5 bases, J shed 2 bases, and the junction held 3 bases outside the gene matches. CDR3 size: 16 residues. Germline V gene sequence: CDR1 SGHAT, CDR2 FQNNGV. The CDR3 loop reads CASSLGQGAGANVLTF. DNA of the CDR3: TGTGCCAGCAGCCTAGGACAGGGGGCTGGGGCCAACGTCCTGACTTTC.

The V and J genes are TRBV28 and TRBJ2-3, with 8 bases aligning to TRBD1. The V and J ends lost 7 bases and 0 bases, in that order; junction bases with no gene match: 9. CDR1 and CDR2 from the germline V gene are MDHEN and SYDVKM. The CDR3 totals 16 residues. The CDR3: CASIDRGSTSTDTQYF. CDR3 coding DNA: TGTGCCAGCATAGACAGGGGTAGTACTAGCACAGATACGCAGTATTTT.

CDR3 DNA sequence: TGTGCCAGCAGCTTAACTCAGGGGGCTGGAAACACCATATATTTT. It codes for CASSLTQGAGNTIYF. The chain recombines TRBV7-2 with TRBJ1-3, with 7 bases fitting TRBD1. CDR3 length: 15 residues. The germline V gene encodes CDR1 SGHTA and CDR2 FQGNSA. Germline trimming cut 2 bases from V and 2 bases from J; bases unmatched to any gene: 3.

This clone was counted a few times. In nucleotides, the CDR3 is TGTGCCAGCAGCCTGAGAGGGACAGGGGCCTCACCCCTCCACTTT. The encoded protein is CASSLRGTGASPLHF. V gene TRBV9 combines with J gene TRBJ1-6, with 10 bases aligning to TRBD1. Per the germline V gene, CDR1 is SGDLS and CDR2 is YYNGEE. V trimming: 4 bases; J trimming: 10 bases; junction bases outside the gene matches: 8. The CDR3 consists of 15 residues.

In the case of this clone: Other nucleotide sequences from this sample produce the same CDR3. V gene TRBV9 combines with J gene TRBJ2-1, with TRBD2 matching 8 bases. V lost 4 bases, J lost 1 base, and 4 bases stayed unmatched. Germline assignment: CDR1 SGDLS and CDR2 YYNGEE. The CDR3 covers 15 residues. DNA of the CDR3: TGTGCCAGCAGCCCAAGCGGGAGTTCCTACAATGAGCAGTTCTTC. Translation gives CASSPSGSSYNEQFF.

A few counts support this clone. As DNA, the CDR3 is TGTGCCTGGAGGGACAAGAACACTGAAGCTTTCTTT. Amino acids: CAWRDKNTEAFF. The chain couples TRBV30 to TRBJ1-1, with D tentatively TRBD1 (5 bases). This CDR3 contains 12 residues. V lost 3 bases and J 1 base, leaving 6 bases between the germline ends. Germline V gene data show CDR1 as GTSNPN and CDR2 as SVGIG (reference sequence).

A remark on this clone: Other DNA sequences in this specimen translate into the identical CDR3. The rearrangement links TRBV5-4 to TRBJ1-3; 7 nucleotides agree with TRBD1. Losses at the gene ends were 0 bases for V and 1 base for J; bases not matched to a gene: 1. The V gene's germline CDR1 is SGHNT and CDR2 YYREEE (reference sequence). There are 15 residues in the CDR3. CDR3 loop: CASSLEGASGNTIYF. In nucleotides, the CDR3 is TGTGCCAGCAGCTTGGAGGGGGCGTCTGGAAACACCATATATTTT.

This rearrangement joins TRBV5-1 to TRBJ2-5; 7 nucleotides match TRBD2. J was trimmed by 5 bases and V by 4 bases; bases with no gene match: 14. Per the germline V gene, CDR1 is SGHRS and CDR2 is YFSETQ. The CDR3 is 16 amino acids. The CDR3 nucleotides are TGCGCCAGCAGCCCCATTGCGGCGGGAGTAGGGGAGACCCAGTACTTC. This sequence encodes CASSPIAAGVGETQYF.

CDR3 sequence reads: CASSVAAATGELFF. The CDR3 DNA reads as TGTGCCAGCAGCGTAGCGGCAGCTACCGGGGAGCTGTTTTTT. The chain employs TRBV9 and TRBJ2-2; D ambiguous. CDR1 is SGDLS, CDR2 YYNGEE, per germline. The CDR3 covers 14 residues. V gave up 0 bases and J gave up 5 bases, with 8 bases separating them.

V usage is TRBV27 and J usage is TRBJ2-2; D call uncertain. Deletions cut 4 bases from V and 8 bases from J, with 8 bases between. CDR3 length: 12 amino acids. In germline, CDR1 is MNHEY, CDR2 SMNVEV (reference sequence). CDR3 protein: CASSSLGGELFF. CDR3 DNA sequence: TGTGCCAGCAGTTCCCTCGGAGGGGAGCTGTTTTTT.

The chain employs TRBV7-2 and TRBJ1-5; the D gene is possibly TRBD1 (6 bases). The V and J ends lost 5 bases and 4 bases respectively, with 9 bases between them. There are 13 residues in the CDR3. Germline V gives CDR1 SGHTA, CDR2 FQGNSA. The CDR3 nucleotides read TGTGCCAGCAGCGCGCAGGGGAATCAGCCCCAGCATTTT. Protein product: CASSAQGNQPQHF.

This chain joins TRBV5-1 and TRBJ1-1; possibly TRBD1 for D (6 bases). Trimming took off 4 bases at V and 0 bases at J, with 19 bases between the two ends. The germline V gene has CDR1 SGHRS and CDR2 YFSETQ. This CDR3 is 17 amino acids long. CDR3 loop: CASSLGRAGDMNTEAFF. In nucleotides, the CDR3 is TGCGCCAGCAGCCTGGGAAGGGCAGGGGATATGAACACTGAAGCTTTCTTT.

The sample holds a few counts of this clone. CDR3 region: CASSLDPGAAFF. In DNA form, the CDR3 reads TGTGCCAGCAGCTTAGATCCGGGGGCGGCTTTCTTT. The rearrangement uses TRBV7-9 and TRBJ1-1; tentative D call: TRBD1 (6 bases). V lost 1 base to trimming and J lost 11 bases, with 11 bases between them. The CDR3 has 12 residues. CDR1 and CDR2 from the germline V gene are SEHNR and FQNEAQ (reference sequence).

For this clone: Other DNA sequences in this sample translate to the same CDR3. The chain couples TRBV28 to TRBJ1-3, with unresolved D. Germline CDR1 reads MDHEN; CDR2 reads SYDVKM. The CDR3 loop spans 10 amino acids. The V gene lost 8 bases and the J gene lost 1 base, with 0 bases spanning the gap. CDR3 nucleotides: TGTGCCAGCTCTGGAAACACCATATATTTT. Protein sequence: CASSGNTIYF.

The J gene is TRBJ1-5, the V gene TRBV6-4; TRBD1 agrees at 8 bases. The CDR3 contains 14 residues. The germline CDR1 and CDR2 sequences are MRHNA and SNTAGT. Trimming cost V 4 bases and J 4 bases; bases outside gene matches: 3. CDR3 DNA sequence: TGTGCCAGCAGTGCACAGGGGGTGAATCAGCCCCAGCATTTT. Protein sequence: CASSAQGVNQPQHF.

This chain joins TRBV5-3 and TRBJ1-6; D not resolved. TRBV5-3 is labeled an ORF, and its function is uncertain. The CDR3 is 16 amino acids. Trimming pared 2 bases from V and 3 bases from J, leaving 12 bases between. CDR3 sequence: CARSFDGMSYNSPLHF. In DNA form, the CDR3 reads TGTGCCAGAAGCTTCGACGGTATGAGCTATAATTCACCCCTCCACTTT.

This clone was recorded once. The rearrangement uses TRBV28 and TRBJ1-1; 7 bases agree with TRBD1. The CDR3 runs 16 residues. The germline gives CDR1 MDHEN, CDR2 SYDVKM. The ends lost 4 bases at V and 1 base at J; junction bases unmatched: 9. Here the CDR3 DNA reads TGTGCCAGCAGTTCCCCCGCGACAGGGCCGAACACTGAAGCTTTCTTT. The encoded protein is CASSSPATGPNTEAFF.

The rearrangement uses TRBV2 and TRBJ2-1; TRBD2 aligns across 8 bases. Germline CDR1 reads SNHLY; CDR2 reads FYNNEI. CDR3 size: 14 residues. With V trimmed by 7 bases and J by 0 bases, 2 bases remained unmatched. DNA for the CDR3: TGTGCCAGCAAGAGCGGGAGCTCCTACAATGAGCAGTTCTTC. Translating it yields CASKSGSSYNEQFF.